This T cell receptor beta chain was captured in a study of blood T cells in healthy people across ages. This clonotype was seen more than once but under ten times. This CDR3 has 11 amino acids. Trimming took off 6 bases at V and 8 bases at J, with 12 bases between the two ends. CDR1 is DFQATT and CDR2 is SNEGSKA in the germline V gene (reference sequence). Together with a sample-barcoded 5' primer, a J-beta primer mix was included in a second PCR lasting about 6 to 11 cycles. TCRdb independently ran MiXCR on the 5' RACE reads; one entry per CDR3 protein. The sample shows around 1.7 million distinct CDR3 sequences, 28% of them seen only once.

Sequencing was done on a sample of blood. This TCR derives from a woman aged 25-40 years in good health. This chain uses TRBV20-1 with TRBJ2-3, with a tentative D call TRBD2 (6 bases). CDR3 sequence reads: CSAPLGGTQYF. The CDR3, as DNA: TGCAGTGCCCCGCTGGGGGGTACGCAGTATTTT.